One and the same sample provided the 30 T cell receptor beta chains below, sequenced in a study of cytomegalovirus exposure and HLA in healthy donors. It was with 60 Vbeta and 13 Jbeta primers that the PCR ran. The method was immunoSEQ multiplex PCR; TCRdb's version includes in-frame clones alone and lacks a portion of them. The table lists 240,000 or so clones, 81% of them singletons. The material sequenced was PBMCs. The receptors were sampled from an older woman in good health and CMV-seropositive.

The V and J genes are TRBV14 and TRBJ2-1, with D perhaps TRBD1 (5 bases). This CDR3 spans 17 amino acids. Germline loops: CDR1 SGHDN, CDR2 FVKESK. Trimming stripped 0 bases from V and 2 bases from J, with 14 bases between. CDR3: CASSQDLGLGAYNEQFF. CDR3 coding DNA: TGTGCCAGCAGCCAAGATCTGGGGCTAGGCGCCTACAATGAGCAGTTCTTC.

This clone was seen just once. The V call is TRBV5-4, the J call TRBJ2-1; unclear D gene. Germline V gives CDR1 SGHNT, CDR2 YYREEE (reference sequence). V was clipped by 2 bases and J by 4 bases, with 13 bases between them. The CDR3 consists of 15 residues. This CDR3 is CASSLPLRGYNEQFF. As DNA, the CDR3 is TGTGCCAGCAGCTTACCCCTGCGAGGATACAATGAGCAGTTCTTC.

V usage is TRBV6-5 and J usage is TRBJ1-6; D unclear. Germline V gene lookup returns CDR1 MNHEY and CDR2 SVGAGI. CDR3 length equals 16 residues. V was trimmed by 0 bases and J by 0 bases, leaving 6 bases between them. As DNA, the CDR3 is TGTGCCAGCAGTTACTCTGGGAGCTCCTATAATTCACCCCTCCACTTT. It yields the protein CASSYSGSSYNSPLHF.

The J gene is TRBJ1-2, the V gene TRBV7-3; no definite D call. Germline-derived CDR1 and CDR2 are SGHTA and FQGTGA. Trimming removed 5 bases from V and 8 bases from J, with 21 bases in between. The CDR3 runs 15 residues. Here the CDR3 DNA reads TGTGCCAGCAGCCCGCATTTGGGCCATCCGGCGGGCTACACCTTC. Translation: CASSPHLGHPAGYTF.

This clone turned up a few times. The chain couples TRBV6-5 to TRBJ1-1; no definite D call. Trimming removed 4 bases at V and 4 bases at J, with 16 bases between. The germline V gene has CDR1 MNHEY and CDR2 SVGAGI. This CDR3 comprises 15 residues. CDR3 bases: TGTGCCAGCAGTTCCGGGGATGCCTTGGGCACTGAAGCTTTCTTT. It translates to CASSSGDALGTEAFF.

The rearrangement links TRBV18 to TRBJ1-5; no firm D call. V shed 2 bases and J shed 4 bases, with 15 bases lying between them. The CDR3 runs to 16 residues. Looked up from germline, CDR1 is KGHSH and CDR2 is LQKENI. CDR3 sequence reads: CASSPSSGPVNQPQHF. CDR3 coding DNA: TGTGCCAGCTCACCATCGTCAGGCCCCGTAAATCAGCCCCAGCATTTT.

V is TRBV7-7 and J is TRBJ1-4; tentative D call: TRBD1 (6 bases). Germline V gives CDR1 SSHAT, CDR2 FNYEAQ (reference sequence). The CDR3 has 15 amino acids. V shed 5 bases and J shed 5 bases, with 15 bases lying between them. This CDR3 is CASSVTRQGNEKLFF. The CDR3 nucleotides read TGTGCCAGCAGCGTAACGCGGCAGGGGAATGAAAAACTGTTTTTT.

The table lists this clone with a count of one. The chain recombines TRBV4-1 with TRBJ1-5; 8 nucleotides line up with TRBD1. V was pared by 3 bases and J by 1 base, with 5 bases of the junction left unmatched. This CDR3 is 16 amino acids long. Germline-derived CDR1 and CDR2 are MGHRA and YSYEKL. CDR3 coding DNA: TGCGCCAGCAGCCACCAGACAGGGGTAAGCAATCAGCCCCAGCATTTT. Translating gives CASSHQTGVSNQPQHF.

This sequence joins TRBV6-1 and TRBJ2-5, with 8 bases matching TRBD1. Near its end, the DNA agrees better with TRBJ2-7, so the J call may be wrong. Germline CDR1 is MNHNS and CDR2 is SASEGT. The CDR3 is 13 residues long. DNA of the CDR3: TGTGCCAGCACCGGACAGGGCCCCTACGAGCAGTACTTC. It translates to CASTGQGPYEQYF.

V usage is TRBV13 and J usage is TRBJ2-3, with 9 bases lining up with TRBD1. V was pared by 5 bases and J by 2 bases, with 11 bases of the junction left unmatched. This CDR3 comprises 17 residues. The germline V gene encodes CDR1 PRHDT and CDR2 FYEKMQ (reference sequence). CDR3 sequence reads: CASSAPWGQGLTDTQYF. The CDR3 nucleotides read TGTGCCAGCAGCGCCCCCTGGGGACAGGGCCTCACAGATACGCAGTATTTT.

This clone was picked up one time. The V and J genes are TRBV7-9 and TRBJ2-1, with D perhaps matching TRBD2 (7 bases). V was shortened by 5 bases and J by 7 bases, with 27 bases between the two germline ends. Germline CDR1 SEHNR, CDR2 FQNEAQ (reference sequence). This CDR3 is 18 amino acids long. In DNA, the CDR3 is TGTGCCAGCAGCGCCTTAACTGGGGGGGCGGGACTAAGGAATGAGCAGTTCTTC. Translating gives CASSALTGGAGLRNEQFF. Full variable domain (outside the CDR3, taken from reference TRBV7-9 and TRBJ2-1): DTGVSQNPRHKITKRGQNVTFRCDPISEHNRLYWYRQTLGQGPEFLTYFQNEAQLEKSRLLSDRFSAERPKGSFSTLEIQRTEQGDSAMYLCASSALTGGAGLRNEQFFGPGTRLTVL.

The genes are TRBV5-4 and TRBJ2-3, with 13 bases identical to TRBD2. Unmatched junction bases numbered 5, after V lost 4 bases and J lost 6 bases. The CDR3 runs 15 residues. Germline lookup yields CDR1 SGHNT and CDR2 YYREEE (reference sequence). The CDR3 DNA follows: TGTGCCAGCAGCAGGACTAGCGGGAGTGGGGATACGCAGTATTTT. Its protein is CASSRTSGSGDTQYF.

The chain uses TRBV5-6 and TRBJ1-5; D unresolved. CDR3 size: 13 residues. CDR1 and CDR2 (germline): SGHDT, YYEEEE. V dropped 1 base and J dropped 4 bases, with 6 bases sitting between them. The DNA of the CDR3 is TGTGCCAGCAGCTTGTTCGGGAATCAGCCCCAGCATTTT. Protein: CASSLFGNQPQHF. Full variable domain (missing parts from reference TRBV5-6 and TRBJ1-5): DAGVTQSPTHLIKTRGQQVTLRCSPKSGHDTVSWYQQALGQGPQFIFQYYEEEERQRGNFPDRFSGHQFPNYSSELNVNALLLGDSALYLCASSLFGNQPQHFGDGTRLSIL.

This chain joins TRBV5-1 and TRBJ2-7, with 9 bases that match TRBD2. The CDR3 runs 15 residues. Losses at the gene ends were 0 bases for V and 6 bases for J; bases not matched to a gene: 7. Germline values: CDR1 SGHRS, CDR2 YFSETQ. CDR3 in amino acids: CASSLEGREGREQYF. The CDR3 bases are TGCGCCAGCAGCTTGGAGGGGCGGGAGGGCCGCGAGCAGTACTTC.

In nucleotides, the CDR3 is TGCAGTGCTAGTGACACCTACGAGCAGTACTTC. Translation gives CSASDTYEQYF. This rearrangement joins TRBV20-1 to TRBJ2-7, with unresolved D. The germline V gene has CDR1 DFQATT and CDR2 SNEGSKA (reference sequence). CDR3 length: 11 amino acids. Trimming shortened V by 3 bases and J by 2 bases, and 5 bases separated the two germline ends.

The CDR3, as DNA: TGTGCCAGCAACCTTCGGAATGAGCAGTTCTTC. This translates into CASNLRNEQFF. This chain links TRBV28 with TRBJ2-1; D not certain. V lost 7 bases to trimming and J lost 7 bases, with 8 bases between them. CDR1 and CDR2 from the germline V gene are MDHEN and SYDVKM. There are 11 residues in the CDR3.

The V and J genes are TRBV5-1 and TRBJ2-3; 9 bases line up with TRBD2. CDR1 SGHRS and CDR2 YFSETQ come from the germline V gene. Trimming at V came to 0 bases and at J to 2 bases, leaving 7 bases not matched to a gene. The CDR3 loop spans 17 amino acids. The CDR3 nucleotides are TGCGCCAGCAGCTTGGGTAGCGGGAGAACTTCCACAGATACGCAGTATTTT. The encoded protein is CASSLGSGRTSTDTQYF.

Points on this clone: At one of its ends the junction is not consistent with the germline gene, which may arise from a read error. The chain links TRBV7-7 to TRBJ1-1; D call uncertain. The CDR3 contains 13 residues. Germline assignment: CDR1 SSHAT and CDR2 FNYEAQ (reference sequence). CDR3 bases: TGTGCTAGCAGCTTAGACAAGAACACTGAAGCTTTCTTT. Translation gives CASSLDKNTEAFF.

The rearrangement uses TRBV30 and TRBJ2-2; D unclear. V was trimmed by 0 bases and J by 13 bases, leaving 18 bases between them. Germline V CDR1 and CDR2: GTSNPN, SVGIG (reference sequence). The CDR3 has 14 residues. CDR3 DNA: TGTGCCTGGAGTGTAAGCCTAGTTGGGTTAGGGCTGTTTTTT. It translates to CAWSVSLVGLGLFF.

The chain's CDR3 is CAISDETEETQYF. The CDR3, as DNA: TGTGCCATCAGTGATGAGACAGAAGAGACCCAGTACTTC. The chain is built from TRBV10-3 and TRBJ2-5; TRBD1 is a possible D gene (5 bases). The CDR3 has 13 residues. CDR1 and CDR2 (germline): ENHRY, SYGVKD. V gave up 3 bases and J gave up 3 bases, with 8 bases separating them.

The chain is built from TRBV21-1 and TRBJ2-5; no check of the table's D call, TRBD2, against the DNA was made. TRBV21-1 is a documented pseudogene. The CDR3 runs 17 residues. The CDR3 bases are TGTGCCAGCAGCAAAATGAAGGTGGCGGGGCCCCAAGAGACCCAGTACTTC. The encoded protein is CASSKMKVAGPQETQYF.

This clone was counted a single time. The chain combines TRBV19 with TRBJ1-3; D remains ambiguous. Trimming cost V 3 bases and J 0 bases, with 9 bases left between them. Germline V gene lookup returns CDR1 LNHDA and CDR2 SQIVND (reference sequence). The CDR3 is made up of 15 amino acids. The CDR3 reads CASSITQFSGNTIYF. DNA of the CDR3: TGTGCCAGTAGTATTACCCAGTTCTCTGGAAACACCATATATTTT.

CDR3: CASTQGGGRYEQYF. CDR3 DNA sequence: TGTGCCAGCACCCAGGGAGGAGGACGCTACGAGCAGTACTTC. The V and J genes are TRBV28 and TRBJ2-7; D may be TRBD2 (6 bases). CDR1 MDHEN and CDR2 SYDVKM come from the germline V gene. The CDR3 is made up of 14 amino acids. Trimming left V 7 bases short and J 3 bases short, with 16 bases between. Based on the CDR3 plus reference TRBV28 and TRBJ2-7, the full variable domain is DVKVTQSSRYLVKRTGEKVFLECVQDMDHENMFWYRQDPGLGLRLIYFSYDVKMKEKGDIPEGYSVSREKKERFSLILESASTNQTSMYLCASTQGGGRYEQYFGPGTRLTVT.

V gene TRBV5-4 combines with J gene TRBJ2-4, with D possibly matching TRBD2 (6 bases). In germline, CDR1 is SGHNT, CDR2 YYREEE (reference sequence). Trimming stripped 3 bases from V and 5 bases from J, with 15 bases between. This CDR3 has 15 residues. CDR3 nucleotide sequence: TGTGCCAGCAGCTGGGTGCGGGACGGTCAAAACATTCAGTACTTC. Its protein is CASSWVRDGQNIQYF.

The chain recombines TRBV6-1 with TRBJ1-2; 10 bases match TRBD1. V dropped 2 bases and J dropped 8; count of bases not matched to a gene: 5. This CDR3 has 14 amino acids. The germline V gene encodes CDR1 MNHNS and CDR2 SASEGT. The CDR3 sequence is CASSEIGTGEGYTF. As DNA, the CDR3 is TGTGCCAGCAGTGAAATCGGGACAGGGGAAGGCTACACCTTC.

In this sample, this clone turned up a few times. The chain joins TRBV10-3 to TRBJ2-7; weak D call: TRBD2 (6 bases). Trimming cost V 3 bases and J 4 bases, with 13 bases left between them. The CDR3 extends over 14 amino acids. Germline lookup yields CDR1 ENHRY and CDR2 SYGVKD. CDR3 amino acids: CAISDWRESYEQYF. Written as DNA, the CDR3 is TGTGCCATCAGTGACTGGCGGGAAAGTTACGAGCAGTACTTC.

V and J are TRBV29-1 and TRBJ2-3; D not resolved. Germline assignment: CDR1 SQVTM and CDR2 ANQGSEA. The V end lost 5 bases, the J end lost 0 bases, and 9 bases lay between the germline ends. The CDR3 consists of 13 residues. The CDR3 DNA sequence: TGCAGCGTTTGTGGCAGGAGCACAGATACGCAGTATTTT. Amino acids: CSVCGRSTDTQYF.

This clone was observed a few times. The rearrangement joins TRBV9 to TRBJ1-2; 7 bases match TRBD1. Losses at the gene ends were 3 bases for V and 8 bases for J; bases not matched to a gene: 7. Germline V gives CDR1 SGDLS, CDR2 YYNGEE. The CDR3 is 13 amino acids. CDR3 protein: CASSAQGVGGYTF. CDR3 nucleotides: TGTGCCAGCAGCGCGCAGGGGGTGGGCGGCTACACCTTC. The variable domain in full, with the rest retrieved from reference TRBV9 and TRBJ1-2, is DSGVTQTPKHLITATGQRVTLRCSPRSGDLSVYWYQQSLDQGLQFLIQYYNGEERAKGNILERFSAQQFPDLHSELNLSSLELGDSALYFCASSAQGVGGYTFGSGTRLTVV.

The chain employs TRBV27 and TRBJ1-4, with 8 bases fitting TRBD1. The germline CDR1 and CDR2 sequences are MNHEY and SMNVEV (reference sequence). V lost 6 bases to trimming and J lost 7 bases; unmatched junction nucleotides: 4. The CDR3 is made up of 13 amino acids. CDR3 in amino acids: CASRDTGGEKLFF. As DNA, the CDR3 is TGTGCCAGCAGAGACACAGGGGGTGAAAAACTGTTTTTT. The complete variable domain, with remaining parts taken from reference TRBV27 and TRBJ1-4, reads EAQVTQNPRYLITVTGKKLTVTCSQNMNHEYMSWYRQDPGLGLRQIYYSMNVEVTDKGDVPEGYKVSRKEKRNFPLILESPSPNQTSLYFCASRDTGGEKLFFGSGTQLSVL.

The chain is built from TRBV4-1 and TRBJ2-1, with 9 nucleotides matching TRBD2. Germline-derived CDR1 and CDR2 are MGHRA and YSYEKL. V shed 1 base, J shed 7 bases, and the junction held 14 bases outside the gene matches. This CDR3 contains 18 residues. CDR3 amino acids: CASSQGGAGGSKGNEQFF. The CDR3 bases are TGCGCCAGCAGCCAAGGGGGAGCGGGAGGCTCAAAGGGAAATGAGCAGTTCTTC.